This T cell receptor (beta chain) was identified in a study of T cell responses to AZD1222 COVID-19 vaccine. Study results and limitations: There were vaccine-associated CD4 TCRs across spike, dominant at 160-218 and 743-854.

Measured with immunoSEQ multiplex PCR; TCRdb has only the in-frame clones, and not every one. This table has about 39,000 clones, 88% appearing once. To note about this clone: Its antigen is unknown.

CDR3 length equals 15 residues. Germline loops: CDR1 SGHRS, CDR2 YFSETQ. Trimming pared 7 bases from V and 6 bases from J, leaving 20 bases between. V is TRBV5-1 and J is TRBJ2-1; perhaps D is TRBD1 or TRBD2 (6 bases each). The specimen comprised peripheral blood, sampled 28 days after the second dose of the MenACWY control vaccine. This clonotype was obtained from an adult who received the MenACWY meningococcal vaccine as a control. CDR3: CASALDPGAVNEQFF. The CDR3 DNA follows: TGCGCCAGCGCCCTCGATCCGGGGGCCGTCAATGAGCAGTTCTTC.